This is a list of T cell receptor beta chains from one sample in a study of shared clonotypes between healthy human individuals. Repertoires were generated with immunoSEQ multiplex PCR, while TCRdb's copy carries only in-frame clones and drops some. The sample includes under 2,500,000 clones, 95% of them seen just once. Sequencing was performed on naive CD4+ T cells sorted from blood. Receptor source: a man younger than 35 in good health. Each CDR3 is given with its conserved first and last residue. The D gene is left open where the match is weak. The size of a clone is reported for some rows only, either as once, few or many, or as a class for expanded clones.

v_call,d_call,j_call,clone_size,cdr3_nt,cdr3_aa
TRBV5-1,TRBD1,TRBJ1-6,NA,TGCGCCAGCAGCTTACAGGGGAAGGCTGGTTCACCCCTCCACTTT,CASSLQGKAGSPLHF
TRBV19,TRBD2,TRBJ2-1,NA,TGTGCCAGTAGTATAGATGGCGGGAGCACGTACAATGAGCAGTTCTTC,CASSIDGGSTYNEQFF
TRBV23-1,TRBD1,TRBJ1-1,NA,TGCGCCAGCAGTCAATCACCAAGGCGACAGGGGAGGACTGAAGCTTTCTTT,CASSQSPRRQGRTEAFF
TRBV18,TRBD1,TRBJ2-7,NA,TGTGCCAGCTCGCGCGGACAGGGGATTCCCTACGAGCAGTACTTC,CASSRGQGIPYEQYF
TRBV19,NA,TRBJ1-2,NA,TGTGCCAGTAGTATGGCCGGACTAAACTATGGCTACACCTTC,CASSMAGLNYGYTF
TRBV9,TRBD1,TRBJ1-1,NA,TGTGCCAGCAGATCCTCAGGACAGGAGAACACTGAAGCTTTCTTT,CASRSSGQENTEAFF
TRBV7-2,NA,TRBJ1-4,NA,TGTGCCAGCAGCCTGTACAGGGCGGCCAATGAAAAACTGTTTTTT,CASSLYRAANEKLFF
TRBV5-1,TRBD1,TRBJ2-5,NA,TGCGCCAGCAGCAGGGGGACAGGGATATCGGAGACCCAGTACTTC,CASSRGTGISETQYF
TRBV9,NA,TRBJ2-2,NA,TGTGCCAGCAGCGGGGACGTAAAGAACACCGGGGAGCTGTTTTTT,CASSGDVKNTGELFF
TRBV30,NA,TRBJ1-5,few,TGTGCCTGGAGTGTACGAGGGGTTTACAATCAGCCCCAGCATTTT,CAWSVRGVYNQPQHF
TRBV7-2,TRBD1,TRBJ2-2,NA,TGTGCCAGCAGCGGCCGACAGGGAGTCGGGGAGCTGTTTTTT,CASSGRQGVGELFF
TRBV6-6,TRBD2,TRBJ2-7,NA,TGTGCCAGCAAGCGGGAATTAGCGGGAGGGACGGGGGAGCAGTACTTC,CASKRELAGGTGEQYF
TRBV20-1,NA,TRBJ2-1,NA,TGCAGTGCTCCCAAGCGGGATGAGCAGTTCTTC,CSAPKRDEQFF
TRBV19,TRBD1,TRBJ1-1,NA,TGTGCCAGTAGGGCGGGACAGGGGGCCAGCACTGAAGCTTTCTTT,CASRAGQGASTEAFF
TRBV9,NA,TRBJ1-3,NA,TGTGCCAGCAGCGTAGGGGGACCGTCGCTGAAATTTGGAAACACCATATATTTT,CASSVGGPSLKFGNTIYF
TRBV19,TRBD2,TRBJ2-2,once,TGTGCCAGTAGTCCAGTGGCGGGGGGGCCGAGCACCGGGGAGCTGTTTTTT,CASSPVAGGPSTGELFF
TRBV10-3,NA,TRBJ1-1,NA,TGTGCCATCAGTGCGGTAAGGACTGAAGCTTTCTTT,CAISAVRTEAFF
TRBV2,NA,TRBJ1-6,NA,TGTGCCAGCAGTGACCATAATTCACCCCTCCACTTT,CASSDHNSPLHF